Sequencing of this T cell receptor (beta chain) was carried out in a study of control samples from healthy donors and cancer patients. A note on this clone: This sample includes further DNA sequences coding for the same CDR3.

Method: immunoSEQ multiplex PCR; TCRdb's copy keeps in-frame clones and lacks some. This sample yields more than 120,000 clones, of which 91% are seen a single time; roughly 3.2% belongs to the top ten. Germline CDR1 and CDR2: SGDLS and YYNGEE. V shed 2 bases and J shed 7 bases, with 13 bases lying between them. This CDR3 contains 13 residues. The TCR comes from a young man in good health. Input material: blood. The chain has TRBV9 and TRBJ2-7, with D possibly matching TRBD2 (6 bases). The CDR3 coding sequence is TGTGCCAGCAGCGTTGGGGGTGGAGGGGAGCAGTACTTC. Residues: CASSVGGGGEQYF.